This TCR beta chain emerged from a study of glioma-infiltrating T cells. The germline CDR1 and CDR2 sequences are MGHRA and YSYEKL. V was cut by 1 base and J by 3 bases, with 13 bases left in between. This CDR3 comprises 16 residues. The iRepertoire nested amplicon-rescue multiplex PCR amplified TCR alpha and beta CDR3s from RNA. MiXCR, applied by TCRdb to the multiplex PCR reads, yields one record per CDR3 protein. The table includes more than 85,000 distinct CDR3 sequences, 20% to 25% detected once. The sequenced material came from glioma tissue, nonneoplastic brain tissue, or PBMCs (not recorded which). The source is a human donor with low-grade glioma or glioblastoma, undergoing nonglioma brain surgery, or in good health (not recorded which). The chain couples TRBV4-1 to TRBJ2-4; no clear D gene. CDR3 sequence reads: CASSQGPPRFKNIQYF. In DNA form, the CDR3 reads TGCGCCAGCAGCCAAGGGCCTCCCCGGTTCAAAAACATTCAGTACTTC.